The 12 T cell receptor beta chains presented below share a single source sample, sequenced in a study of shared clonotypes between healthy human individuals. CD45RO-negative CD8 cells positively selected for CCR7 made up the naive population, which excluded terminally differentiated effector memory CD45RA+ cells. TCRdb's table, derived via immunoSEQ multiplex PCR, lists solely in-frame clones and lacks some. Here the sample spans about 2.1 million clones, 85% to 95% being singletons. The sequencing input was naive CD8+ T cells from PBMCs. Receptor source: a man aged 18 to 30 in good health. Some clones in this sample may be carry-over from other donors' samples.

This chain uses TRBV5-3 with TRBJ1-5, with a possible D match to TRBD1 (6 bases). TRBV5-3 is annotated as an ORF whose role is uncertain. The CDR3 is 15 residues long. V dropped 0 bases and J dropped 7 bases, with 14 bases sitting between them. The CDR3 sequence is CARSLGPGGGQPQHF. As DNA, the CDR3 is TGTGCCAGAAGCTTGGGTCCGGGGGGCGGGCAGCCCCAGCATTTT.

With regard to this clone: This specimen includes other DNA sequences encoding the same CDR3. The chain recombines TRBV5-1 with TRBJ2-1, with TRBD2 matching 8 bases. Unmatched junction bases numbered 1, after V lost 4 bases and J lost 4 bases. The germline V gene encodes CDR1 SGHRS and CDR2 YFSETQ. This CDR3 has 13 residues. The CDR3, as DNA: TGCGCCAGCAGCCCGGGGGGGTACAATGAGCAGTTCTTC. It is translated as CASSPGGYNEQFF.

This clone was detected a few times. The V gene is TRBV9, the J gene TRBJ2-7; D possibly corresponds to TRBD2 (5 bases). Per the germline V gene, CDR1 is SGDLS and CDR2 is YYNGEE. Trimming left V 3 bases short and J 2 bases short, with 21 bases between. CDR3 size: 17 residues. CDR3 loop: CASSAEEDSYEAYEQYF. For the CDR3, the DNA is TGTGCCAGCAGCGCAGAGGAGGACTCCTACGAGGCCTACGAGCAGTACTTC.

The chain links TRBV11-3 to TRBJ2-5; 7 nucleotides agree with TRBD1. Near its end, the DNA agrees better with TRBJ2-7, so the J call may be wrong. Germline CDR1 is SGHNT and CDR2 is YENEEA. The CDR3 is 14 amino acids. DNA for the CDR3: TGTGCCAGCAGCCCACGACAGGGTATCCACGAGCAGTACTTC. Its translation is CASSPRQGIHEQYF.

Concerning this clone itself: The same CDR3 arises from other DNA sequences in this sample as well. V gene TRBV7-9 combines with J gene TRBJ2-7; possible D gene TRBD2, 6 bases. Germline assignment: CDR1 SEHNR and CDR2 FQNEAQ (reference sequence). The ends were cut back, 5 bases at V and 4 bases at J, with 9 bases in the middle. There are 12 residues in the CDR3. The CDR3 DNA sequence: TGTGCCAGCAGCATGGGACTTTACGAGCAGTACTTC. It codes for CASSMGLYEQYF.

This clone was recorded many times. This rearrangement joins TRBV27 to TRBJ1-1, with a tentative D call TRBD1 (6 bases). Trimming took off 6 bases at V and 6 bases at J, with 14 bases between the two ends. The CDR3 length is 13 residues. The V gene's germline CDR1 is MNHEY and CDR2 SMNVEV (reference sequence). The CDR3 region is CASSIAGAAEAFF. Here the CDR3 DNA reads TGTGCCAGCAGCATAGCAGGGGCGGCTGAAGCTTTCTTT.

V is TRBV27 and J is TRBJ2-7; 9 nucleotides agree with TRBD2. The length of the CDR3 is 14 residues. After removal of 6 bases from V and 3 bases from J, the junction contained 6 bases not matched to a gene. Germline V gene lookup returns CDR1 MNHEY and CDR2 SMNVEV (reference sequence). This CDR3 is CASRAGGLIYEQYF. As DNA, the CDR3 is TGTGCCAGCAGAGCGGGAGGACTAATCTACGAGCAGTACTTC.

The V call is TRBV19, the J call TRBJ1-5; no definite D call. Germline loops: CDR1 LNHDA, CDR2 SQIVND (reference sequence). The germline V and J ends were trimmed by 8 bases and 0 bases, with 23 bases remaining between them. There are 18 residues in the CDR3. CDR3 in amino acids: CASQPDKRLLYSNQPQHF. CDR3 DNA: TGTGCCAGTCAACCTGATAAAAGGCTACTTTATAGCAATCAGCCCCAGCATTTT.

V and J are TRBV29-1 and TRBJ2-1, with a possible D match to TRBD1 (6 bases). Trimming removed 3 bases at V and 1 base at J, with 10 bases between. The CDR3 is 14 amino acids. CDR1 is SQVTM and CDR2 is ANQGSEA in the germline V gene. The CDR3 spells CSVDRDKSYNEQFF. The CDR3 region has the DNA TGCAGCGTTGACCGGGACAAATCCTACAATGAGCAGTTCTTC.

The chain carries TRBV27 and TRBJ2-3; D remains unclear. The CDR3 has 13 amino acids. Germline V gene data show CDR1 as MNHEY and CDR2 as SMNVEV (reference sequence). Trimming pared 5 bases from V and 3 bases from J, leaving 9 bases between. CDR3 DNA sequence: TGTGCCAGCAGTCTCCAGTATACAGATACGCAGTATTTT. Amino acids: CASSLQYTDTQYF.

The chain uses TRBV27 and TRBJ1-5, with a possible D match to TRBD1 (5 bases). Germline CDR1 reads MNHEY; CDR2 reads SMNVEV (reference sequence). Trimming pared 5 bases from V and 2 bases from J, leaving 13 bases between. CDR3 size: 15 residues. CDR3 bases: TGTGCCAGCAGTCCGTGGGGCGATGGCAATCAGCCCCAGCATTTT. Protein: CASSPWGDGNQPQHF.

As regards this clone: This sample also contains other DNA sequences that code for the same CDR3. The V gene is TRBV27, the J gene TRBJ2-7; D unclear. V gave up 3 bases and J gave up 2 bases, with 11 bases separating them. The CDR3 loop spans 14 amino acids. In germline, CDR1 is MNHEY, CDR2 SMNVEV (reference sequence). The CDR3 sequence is CASSLGRATYEQYF. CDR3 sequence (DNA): TGTGCCAGCAGTTTGGGAAGGGCGACCTACGAGCAGTACTTC.